This record concerns one TCR beta chain sequence. Assay used: immunoSEQ multiplex PCR; TCRdb lists only in-frame clones, some missing. The repertoire consists of roughly 20,000 clones, with around 89% occurring once and the leading ten covering 5% to 6.5%. This sample is part of a study of blood T cell repertoires in COVID-19. Study at large: There were acute and convalescent COVID-19 samples, and they came from the United States, Italy and Spain.

The CDR3 covers 13 residues. V lost 3 bases and J 4 bases, leaving 11 bases between the germline ends. CDR1 is SGHKS, CDR2 YYEKEE, per germline (reference sequence). The receptor was isolated from a human donor in a cohort sampled during active COVID-19. The V and J genes are TRBV5-5 and TRBJ2-7; D is unclear. Sequenced material: peripheral blood. The CDR3 reads CASSSMTPYEQYF. The CDR3 nucleotides are TGTGCCAGCAGCTCCATGACACCTTACGAGCAGTACTTC.